A single sample gave rise to the 9 T cell receptor beta chains below, sequenced in a study of blood T cells in healthy people across ages. A sample-barcoded 5' primer and a J-beta primer mix were used in a second PCR of roughly 6 to 11 cycles. One entry per CDR3 protein, called by TCRdb with MiXCR from the 5' RACE reads. There are 1.8 million or so distinct CDR3 sequences in the sample; around 40% occur only once, and 20% to 25% lies in the top ten. Sequencing was performed on blood. Receptors originate from a human donor in good health.

The chain joins TRBV28 to TRBJ1-2; D unclear. V was trimmed by 6 bases and J by 4 bases, leaving 15 bases between them. Germline V gene lookup returns CDR1 MDHEN and CDR2 SYDVKM. CDR3 size: 14 residues. CDR3 loop: CASSRSRAGYGYTF. In DNA, the CDR3 is TGTGCCAGCAGCCGGTCGAGGGCAGGCTATGGCTACACCTTC.

The V and J genes are TRBV4-2 and TRBJ2-5; TRBD1 is a possible D gene (6 bases). The CDR3 runs 15 residues. The V gene lost 0 bases and the J gene lost 2 bases, with 10 bases spanning the gap. Germline CDR1 is LGHNA and CDR2 is YNFKEQ. The CDR3 loop reads CASSQEQGLQETQYF. The CDR3 region has the DNA TGTGCCAGCAGCCAAGAGCAGGGGCTGCAAGAGACCCAGTACTTC.

The chain employs TRBV5-1 and TRBJ2-7; 9 nucleotides align to TRBD1. The CDR3 is 14 amino acids. Losses at the gene ends were 1 base for V and 5 bases for J; bases not matched to a gene: 4. Germline V gene lookup returns CDR1 SGHRS and CDR2 YFSETQ. As DNA, the CDR3 is TGCGCCAGCAGCTTGAGGGGACAGGGCGACGAGCAGTACTTC. It translates to CASSLRGQGDEQYF.

CDR3 in DNA: TGTGCCAGCAGCGTTGGTTCAGCAGGCTACGAGCAGTACTTC. It is translated as CASSVGSAGYEQYF. The chain joins TRBV9 to TRBJ2-7; the D is unclear. The CDR3 is 14 amino acids. From germline, CDR1 is SGDLS and CDR2 YYNGEE. Deletions cut 2 bases from V and 3 bases from J, with 12 bases between.

V is TRBV20-1 and J is TRBJ2-7; 7 bases fit TRBD2. This CDR3 contains 15 residues. The V gene's germline CDR1 is DFQATT and CDR2 SNEGSKA (reference sequence). Unmatched junction bases numbered 11, after V lost 3 bases and J lost 3 bases. The CDR3 region has the DNA TGCAGTGCTAGTGGGGCAACCGGGACTAACTACGAGCAGTACTTC. Protein: CSASGATGTNYEQYF.

This clonotype occurred a few times. The V gene is TRBV28, the J gene TRBJ2-7; D call uncertain. The CDR3 totals 14 residues. The V end lost 4 bases, the J end lost 4 bases, and 14 bases lay between the germline ends. The germline V gene encodes CDR1 MDHEN and CDR2 SYDVKM. CDR3 coding DNA: TGTGCCAGCAGTTCCCCCCCCGGGTTTTACGAGCAGTACTTC. As protein: CASSSPPGFYEQYF.

The chain carries TRBV20-1 and TRBJ2-5, with 7 bases identical to TRBD1. Germline CDR1 DFQATT, CDR2 SNEGSKA (reference sequence). J was trimmed by 1 base and V by 0 bases; bases with no gene match: 5. This CDR3 comprises 15 residues. In nucleotides, the CDR3 is TGCAGTGCTAGAGATTTGGACAGGCCCCAAGAGACCCAGTACTTC. This gives the protein CSARDLDRPQETQYF.

This clonotype has just a few counts. V gene TRBV7-8 combines with J gene TRBJ2-7, with D possibly matching TRBD1 (6 bases). Trimming left V 5 bases short and J 6 bases short, with 23 bases between. Germline V gene data show CDR1 as SGHVS and CDR2 as FQNEAQ. This CDR3 is 16 amino acids long. The CDR3 region is CASSGLTGFQIGEQYF. CDR3 nucleotides: TGTGCCAGCAGCGGGTTAACAGGGTTCCAAATCGGCGAGCAGTACTTC.

This clonotype came up a few times. The rearrangement links TRBV7-9 to TRBJ1-5; 7 bases match TRBD1. V shed 5 bases, J shed 7 bases, and the junction held 8 bases outside the gene matches. The CDR3 consists of 14 residues. Germline loops: CDR1 SEHNR, CDR2 FQNEAQ (reference sequence). The CDR3 loop reads CASSTQTGTQPQHF. CDR3 DNA: TGTGCCAGCAGCACCCAGACAGGGACGCAGCCCCAGCATTTT.